This T cell receptor (beta chain) derives from a study of identical twins' blood T cells. Background on the study: About 50 million reads came from about 12 libraries, six alpha, six beta. Notes on the study in general: Abundant TCRbeta CDR3s overlapped more between twins than with unrelated donors.

MiXCR was run by TCRdb on the 5' RACE reads, yielding one entry per CDR3 protein. The table includes 300,000 to 450,000 distinct CDR3 sequences, over 25% detected once. CDR1 is MGHRA and CDR2 is YSYEKL in the germline V gene. V lost 1 base to trimming and J lost 1 base, with 5 bases between them. The CDR3 spans 13 residues. This clonotype was counted at least ten times. Antigen unknown. The TCR comes from a woman between 18 and 50 years old in good health. This chain links TRBV4-1 with TRBJ2-7, with D hard to call. The source material was PBMCs. The CDR3 loop reads CASSQGLSYEQYF. Here the CDR3 DNA reads TGCGCCAGCAGCCAAGGGCTTTCCTACGAGCAGTACTTC.